By its share, the clone carrying this T cell receptor beta chain is large. V was cut by 0 bases and J by 2 bases, with 11 bases left in between. Germline V gene sequence: CDR1 LGHNA, CDR2 YSLEER. The CDR3 loop spans 15 amino acids. The data were taken from a study of OX40 agonist ivuxolimab in advanced cancers. Clones were read by immunoSEQ multiplex PCR, and TCRdb kept only the in-frame ones, dropping some. The data show around 23,000 clones, 88% seen once. Source: CD4+ or CD8+ T cells sorted from blood, taken in a trial of the OX40 agonist ivuxolimab. The chain links TRBV4-3 to TRBJ2-7, with a weak D call TRBD2 (5 bases). The TCR comes from an adult with an advanced solid tumor such as melanoma, head and neck, liver or kidney cancer. CDR3 residues: CASSQERAETYEQYF. The CDR3 DNA is TGCGCCAGCAGCCAAGAGAGGGCAGAAACCTACGAGCAGTACTTC.